This TCR beta chain appears in the sequencing data of a study of regulatory T cells in long-lasting Graves disease. Study details: Under 3 months of antithyroid drugs had been taken by newly diagnosed Graves' patients. Findings and caveats of the study: TCR diversity was lower in persistent Graves' patients (versus newly diagnosed ones).

This clonotype was counted many times. Its antigen is unknown. For TCR beta, libraries came from iRepertoire HTBI primers and Arm-PCR of CDR3 regions. TCRdb re-called the multiplex PCR reads through MiXCR, storing one row per CDR3 protein. Counted here are more than 300,000 distinct CDR3 sequences, about 12% occurring once; the ten biggest clones make up 18%. Regarding time point: newly diagnosed GD, antithyroid drugs for less than 3 months. PBMC RNA was the source of the TCR library. This CDR3 is 12 amino acids long. Trimming removed 6 bases at V and 7 bases at J, with 8 bases between. CDR1 and CDR2 from the germline V gene are KGHDR and SFDVKD. The same specimen was also included in a second study, on T cells in Graves' hyperthyroidism and ophthalmopathy. That paper states: Newly diagnosed patients aged 18 to 65 had hyperthyroidism of under 2 months' duration. Criteria for exclusion of patients were uncontrolled infection, other autoimmune disease, pregnancy or lactation.

The sequence derives from a woman aged 18-35 years with Graves disease. The V call is TRBV24-1, the J call TRBJ2-2; weak D call: TRBD2 (6 bases). The sample consisted of peripheral blood mononuclear cells (PBMCs), taken at new diagnosis, from a patient treated with antithyroid drugs. CDR3 residues: CATSWGDGELFF. The DNA for the CDR3 is TGTGCCACCAGTTGGGGGGACGGGGAGCTGTTTTTT.